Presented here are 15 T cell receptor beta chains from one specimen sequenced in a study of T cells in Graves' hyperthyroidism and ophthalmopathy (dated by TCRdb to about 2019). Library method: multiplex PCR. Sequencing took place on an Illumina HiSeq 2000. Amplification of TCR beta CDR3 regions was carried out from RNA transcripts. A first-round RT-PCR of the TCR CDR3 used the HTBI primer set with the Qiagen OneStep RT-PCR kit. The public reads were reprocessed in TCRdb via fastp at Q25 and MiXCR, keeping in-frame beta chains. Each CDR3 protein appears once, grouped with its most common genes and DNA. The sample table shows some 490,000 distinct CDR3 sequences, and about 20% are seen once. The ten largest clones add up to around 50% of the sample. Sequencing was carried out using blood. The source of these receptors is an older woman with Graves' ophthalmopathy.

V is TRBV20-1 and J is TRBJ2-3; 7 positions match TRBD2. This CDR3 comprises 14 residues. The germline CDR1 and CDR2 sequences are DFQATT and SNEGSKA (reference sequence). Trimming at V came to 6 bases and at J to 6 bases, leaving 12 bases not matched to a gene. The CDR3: CSAKRAGDLDTQYF. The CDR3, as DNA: TGCAGTGCAAAGCGGGCGGGGGATTTGGATACGCAGTATTTT.

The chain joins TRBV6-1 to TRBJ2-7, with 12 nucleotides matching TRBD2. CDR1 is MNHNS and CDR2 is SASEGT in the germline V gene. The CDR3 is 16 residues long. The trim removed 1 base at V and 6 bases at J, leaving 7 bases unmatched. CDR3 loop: CASSEGLAGEPSEQYF. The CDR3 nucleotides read TGTGCCAGCAGTGAAGGACTAGCGGGAGAACCCTCCGAGCAGTACTTC.

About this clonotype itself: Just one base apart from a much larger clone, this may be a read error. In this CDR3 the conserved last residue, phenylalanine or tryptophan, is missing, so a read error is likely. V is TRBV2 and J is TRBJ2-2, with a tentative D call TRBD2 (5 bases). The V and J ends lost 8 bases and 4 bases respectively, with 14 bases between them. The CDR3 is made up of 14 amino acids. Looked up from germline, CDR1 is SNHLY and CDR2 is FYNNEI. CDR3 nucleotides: TGTGCCAGCGGGGAGTCTCTTGGCACCGGGGAGCTGTTTCTT. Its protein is CASGESLGTGELFL.

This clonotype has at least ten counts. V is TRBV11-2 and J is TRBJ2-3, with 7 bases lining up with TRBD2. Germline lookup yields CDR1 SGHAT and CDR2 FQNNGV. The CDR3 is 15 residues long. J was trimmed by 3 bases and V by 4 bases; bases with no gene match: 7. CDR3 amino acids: CASSYGRASTDTQYF. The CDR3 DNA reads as TGTGCCAGCAGCTATGGGAGGGCCTCGACAGATACGCAGTATTTT.

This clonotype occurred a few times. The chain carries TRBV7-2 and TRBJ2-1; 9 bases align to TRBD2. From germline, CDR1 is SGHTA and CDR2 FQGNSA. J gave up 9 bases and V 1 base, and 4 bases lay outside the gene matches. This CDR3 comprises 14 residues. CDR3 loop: CASSLGGRAGEQFF. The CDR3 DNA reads TGTGCCAGCAGCTTAGGCGGGAGGGCCGGTGAGCAGTTCTTC.

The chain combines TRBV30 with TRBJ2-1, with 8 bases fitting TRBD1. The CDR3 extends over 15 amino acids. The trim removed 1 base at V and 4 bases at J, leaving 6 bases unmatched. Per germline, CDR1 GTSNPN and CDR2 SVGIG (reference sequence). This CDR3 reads CAWSERDRSYNEQFF. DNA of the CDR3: TGTGCCTGGAGTGAAAGGGACAGGAGTTACAATGAGCAGTTCTTC.

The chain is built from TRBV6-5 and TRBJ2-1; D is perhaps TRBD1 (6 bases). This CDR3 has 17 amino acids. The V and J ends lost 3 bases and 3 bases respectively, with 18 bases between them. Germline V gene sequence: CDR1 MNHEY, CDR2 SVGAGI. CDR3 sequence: CASSYHSPTGYYNEQFF. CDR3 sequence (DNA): TGTGCCAGCAGTTATCATTCCCCGACAGGTTACTACAATGAGCAGTTCTTC.

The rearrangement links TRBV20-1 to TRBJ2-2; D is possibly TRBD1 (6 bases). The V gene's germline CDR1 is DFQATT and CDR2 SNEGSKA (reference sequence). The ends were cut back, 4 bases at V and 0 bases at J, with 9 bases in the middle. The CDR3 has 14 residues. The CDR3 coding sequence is TGCAGTGCTATTCGGACAGCGAACACCGGGGAGCTGTTTTTT. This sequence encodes CSAIRTANTGELFF.

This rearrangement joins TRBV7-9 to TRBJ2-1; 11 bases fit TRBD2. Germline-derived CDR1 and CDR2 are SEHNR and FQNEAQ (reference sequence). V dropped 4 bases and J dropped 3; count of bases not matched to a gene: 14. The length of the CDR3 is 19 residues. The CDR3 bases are TGTGCCAGCAGCTCCCGAACTCTAGCTAGCGGGAGGTACTACAATGAGCAGTTCTTC. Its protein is CASSSRTLASGRYYNEQFF.

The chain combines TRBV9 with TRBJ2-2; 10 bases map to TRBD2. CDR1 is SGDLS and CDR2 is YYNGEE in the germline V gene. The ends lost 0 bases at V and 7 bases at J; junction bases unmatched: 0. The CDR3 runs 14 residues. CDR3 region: CASSVASGSGELFF. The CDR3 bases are TGTGCCAGCAGCGTAGCTAGCGGGAGCGGGGAGCTGTTTTTT. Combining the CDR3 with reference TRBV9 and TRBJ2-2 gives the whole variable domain DSGVTQTPKHLITATGQRVTLRCSPRSGDLSVYWYQQSLDQGLQFLIQYYNGEERAKGNILERFSAQQFPDLHSELNLSSLELGDSALYFCASSVASGSGELFFGEGSRLTVL.

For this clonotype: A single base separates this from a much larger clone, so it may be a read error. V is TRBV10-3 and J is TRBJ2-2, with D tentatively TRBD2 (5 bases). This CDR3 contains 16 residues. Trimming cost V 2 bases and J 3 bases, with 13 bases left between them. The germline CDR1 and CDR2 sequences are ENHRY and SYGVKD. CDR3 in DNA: TGTGCCATCAGTGAGGGAGGCGAGTCGGACACCGGGGAGCTGTTTTTT. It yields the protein CAISEGGESDTGELFF.

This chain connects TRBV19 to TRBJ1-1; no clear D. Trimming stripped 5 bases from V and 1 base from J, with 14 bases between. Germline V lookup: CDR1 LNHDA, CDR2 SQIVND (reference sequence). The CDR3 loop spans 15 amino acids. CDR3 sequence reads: CASSGRRQRNTEAFF. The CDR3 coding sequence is TGTGCCAGTAGTGGACGAAGGCAGCGGAACACTGAAGCTTTCTTT.

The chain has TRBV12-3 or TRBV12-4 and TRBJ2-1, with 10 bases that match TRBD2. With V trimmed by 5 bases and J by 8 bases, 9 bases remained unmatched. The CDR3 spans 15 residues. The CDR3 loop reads CASSQAGGKYHEQFF. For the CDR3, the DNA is TGTGCCAGCAGTCAAGCGGGAGGGAAATATCATGAGCAGTTCTTC.

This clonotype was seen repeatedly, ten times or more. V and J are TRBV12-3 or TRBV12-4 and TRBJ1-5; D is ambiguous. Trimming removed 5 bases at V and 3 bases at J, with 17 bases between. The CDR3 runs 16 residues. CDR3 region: CASSPQAATFNQPQHF. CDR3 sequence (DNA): TGTGCCAGCAGTCCCCAGGCAGCAACCTTCAATCAGCCCCAGCATTTT.

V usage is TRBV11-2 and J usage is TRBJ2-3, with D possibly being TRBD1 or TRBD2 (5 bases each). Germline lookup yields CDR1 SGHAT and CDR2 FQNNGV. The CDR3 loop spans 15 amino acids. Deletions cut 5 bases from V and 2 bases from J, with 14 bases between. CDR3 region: CASSEGPLSTDTQYF. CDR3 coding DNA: TGTGCCAGCAGCGAGGGACCACTATCCACAGATACGCAGTATTTT. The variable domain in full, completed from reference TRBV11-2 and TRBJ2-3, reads EAGVAQSPRYKIIEKRQSVAFWCNPISGHATLYWYQQILGQGPKLLIQFQNNGVVDDSQLPKDRFSAERLKGVDSTLKIQPAKLEDSAVYLCASSEGPLSTDTQYFGPGTRLTVL.